Described below is a single TCR beta chain sequence and its context. Its specificity is not known. Scientists made TCR beta libraries using quantitative 5'-RACE with molecular barcodes. TCRdb independently ran MiXCR on the 5' RACE reads; one entry per CDR3 protein. The table records over 700,000 distinct CDR3 sequences, 15% to 20% of them present only once. This entry belongs to a study of CD8 T cells in ankylosing spondylitis. Findings of the study overall: Blood from ankylosing spondylitis patients appeared to carry a characteristic roughly 8-variant TCR beta motif. The disease-linked clones had a CD8+ phenotype and low blood frequencies. Significant enrichment of disease-linked clones was reported in matched ankylosing spondylitis synovial fluid.

Sequencing used blood, either unsorted or a sorted T cell fraction (not recorded which). The TCR originated in a male donor with ankylosing spondylitis.

The CDR3 loop reads CASSLLYQAAYEQYF. Written as DNA, the CDR3 is TGTGCCAGCAGCTTGCTTTACCAGGCTGCCTACGAGCAGTACTTC. The chain couples TRBV5-5 to TRBJ2-7; D unclear. This CDR3 spans 15 amino acids. CDR1 is SGHKS, CDR2 YYEKEE, per germline (reference sequence). V shed 1 base and J shed 2 bases, with 13 bases lying between them.